The 18 T cell receptor beta chains below come from one sample, sequenced in a study of CD8+ T cells in alopecia areata. It was cDNA, reverse transcribed from extracted RNA, that served as the sequencing template. The data were produced by immunoSEQ multiplex PCR, yet TCRdb's version contains in-frame clones alone and is incomplete. The sample holds 150,000 to 200,000 clones, roughly three fifths seen once. The treatment: oral pan-JAK inhibitor, 5-10 mg twice daily. The sequencing used CD4+ T cells sorted from blood, collected at week 49, from a patient treated with tofacitinib. The receptors originated from a human donor with alopecia areata.

This clone was found once. The chain joins TRBV29-1 to TRBJ2-3, with D maybe TRBD2 (6 bases). V gave up 7 bases and J gave up 4 bases, with 18 bases separating them. The CDR3 has 14 residues. Germline CDR1 and CDR2: SQVTM and ANQGSEA. CDR3 amino acids: CSAGGRQLADTQYF. CDR3 coding DNA: TGCAGCGCTGGGGGGAGGCAGCTGGCAGATACGCAGTATTTT.

The chain links TRBV7-2 to TRBJ2-7, with D maybe TRBD2 (6 bases). CDR3 length: 14 residues. The germline gives CDR1 SGHTA, CDR2 FQGNSA. Trimming removed 4 bases at V and 0 bases at J, with 10 bases between. DNA for the CDR3: TGTGCCAGCAGCTCCAGGACTAACTCCTACGAGCAGTACTTC. Translation: CASSSRTNSYEQYF.

The V gene is TRBV29-1, the J gene TRBJ1-2; tentative D call: TRBD1 (5 bases). V lost 1 base, J lost 0 bases, and 9 bases lay in between. CDR1 is SQVTM and CDR2 is ANQGSEA in the germline V gene. The CDR3 runs 14 residues. Here the CDR3 reads CSVEGQGTNYGYTF. In DNA form, the CDR3 reads TGCAGCGTTGAAGGGCAGGGAACTAACTATGGCTACACCTTC.

This clone has just a few counts. The CDR3, as DNA: TGTGCCAGCACCCAAGGGGGACAGAGAAAAGAGACCCAGTACTTC. This codes for CASTQGGQRKETQYF. V usage is TRBV6-1 and J usage is TRBJ2-5; 7 bases match TRBD1. There are 15 residues in the CDR3. Trimming cost V 7 bases and J 3 bases; bases outside gene matches: 11. Germline CDR1 reads MNHNS; CDR2 reads SASEGT.

J is TRBJ2-1 and V is TRBV19, with 7 bases lining up with TRBD2. CDR3 size: 17 residues. Germline V gene data show CDR1 as LNHDA and CDR2 as SQIVND (reference sequence). With V trimmed by 4 bases and J by 8 bases, 17 bases remained unmatched. CDR3 nucleotides: TGTGCCAGTAGTAAACGGACATCTGGAAGGGAGGGCTATGAGCAGTTCTTC. Encoded protein: CASSKRTSGREGYEQFF.

The chain is built from TRBV5-1 and TRBJ1-2, with TRBD1 matching over 12 bases. The germline CDR1 and CDR2 sequences are SGHRS and YFSETQ. With 6 bases clipped from V and 6 bases from J, the junction kept 9 bases outside the gene matches. This CDR3 is built from 15 residues. CDR3 protein: CASTGTGGASDGYTF. CDR3 sequence (DNA): TGCGCCAGCACCGGGACAGGGGGCGCAAGCGATGGCTACACCTTC.

The genes are TRBV25-1 and TRBJ1-5, with D maybe TRBD1 (5 bases). Germline V CDR1 and CDR2: MGHDK, SYGVNS. CDR3 length equals 13 residues. Trimming cost V 6 bases and J 5 bases, with 11 bases left between them. CDR3 coding DNA: TGTGCCAGCAGAAACAGGCTTGATCAGCCCCAGCATTTT. It specifies CASRNRLDQPQHF.

The genes are TRBV7-3 and TRBJ1-1, with D hard to call. Trimming removed 5 bases from V and 1 base from J, with 14 bases in between. The CDR3 runs 15 residues. CDR1 is SGHTA, CDR2 FQGTGA, per germline. CDR3 bases: TGTGCCAGCAGCCCCAGTGGACGGCCGAACACTGAAGCTTTCTTT. This codes for CASSPSGRPNTEAFF.

The genes are TRBV29-1 and TRBJ1-2; 7 positions agree with TRBD1. Trimming cost V 6 bases and J 4 bases; bases outside gene matches: 14. There are 15 residues in the CDR3. The germline gives CDR1 SQVTM, CDR2 ANQGSEA. CDR3 DNA sequence: TGCAGCGTCCCTATTTGGACAGGAAGCCTCTATGGCTACACCTTC. This sequence encodes CSVPIWTGSLYGYTF.

The V and J genes are TRBV29-1 and TRBJ2-1; D is undetermined. CDR3 size: 13 residues. Trimming pared 2 bases from V and 2 bases from J, leaving 7 bases between. Germline values: CDR1 SQVTM, CDR2 ANQGSEA. The CDR3 loop reads CSVEFSAYNEQFF. The CDR3 DNA sequence: TGCAGCGTTGAATTTTCCGCCTACAATGAGCAGTTCTTC.

The V and J genes are TRBV29-1 and TRBJ2-3, with D perhaps TRBD1 (5 bases). The germline gives CDR1 SQVTM, CDR2 ANQGSEA. Trimming shortened V by 6 bases and J by 4 bases, and 14 bases separated the two germline ends. The CDR3 runs 13 residues. CDR3 loop: CSVQGVYADTQYF. DNA of the CDR3: TGCAGCGTACAAGGGGTATACGCAGATACGCAGTATTTT.

The chain couples TRBV29-1 to TRBJ2-3, with D uncertain. CDR1 is SQVTM, CDR2 ANQGSEA, per germline. The CDR3 covers 13 residues. V was cut by 3 bases and J by 2 bases, with 9 bases left in between. CDR3 sequence: CSVERRLTDTQYF. CDR3 nucleotides: TGCAGCGTTGAGAGGCGCCTCACAGATACGCAGTATTTT.

This clone was counted only a few times. J is TRBJ2-3 and V is TRBV7-9; no clear D. This CDR3 has 14 residues. Trimming left V 0 bases short and J 3 bases short, with 7 bases between. From germline, CDR1 is SEHNR and CDR2 FQNEAQ (reference sequence). The CDR3 DNA is TGTGCCAGCAGCTTAGCTGCGCCGACAGATACGCAGTATTTT. Translation gives CASSLAAPTDTQYF.

This chain links TRBV5-1 with TRBJ1-6; D perhaps matches TRBD1 (6 bases). Germline-derived CDR1 and CDR2 are SGHRS and YFSETQ. This CDR3 contains 15 residues. V dropped 0 bases and J dropped 10 bases, with 14 bases sitting between them. CDR3 sequence reads: CASSLGQVDRSPLHF. The CDR3 nucleotides read TGCGCCAGCAGCTTGGGACAGGTGGATAGATCACCCCTCCACTTT.

V gene TRBV30 combines with J gene TRBJ1-2; unclear D gene. Germline CDR1 and CDR2: GTSNPN and SVGIG (reference sequence). CDR3 length equals 11 residues. Trimming removed 2 bases from V and 3 bases from J, with 4 bases in between. DNA for the CDR3: TGTGCCTGGAGTAAGGACTATGGCTACACCTTC. It is translated as CAWSKDYGYTF.

J is TRBJ1-1 and V is TRBV5-1; unclear D gene. The CDR3 is 15 residues long. The germline V gene encodes CDR1 SGHRS and CDR2 YFSETQ. With 4 bases removed from V and 1 base from J, the gap between germline ends came to 14 bases. In DNA form, the CDR3 reads TGCGCCAGCAGCCAGCGGCAGCAGTCGAACACTGAAGCTTTCTTT. It is translated as CASSQRQQSNTEAFF.

V usage is TRBV6-1 and J usage is TRBJ2-1; D is unclear. This CDR3 spans 12 amino acids. V lost 2 bases and J lost 8, with 7 bases in between. CDR1 is MNHNS and CDR2 is SASEGT in the germline V gene. The CDR3: CASSERFYEQFF. The DNA of the CDR3 is TGTGCCAGCAGTGAACGATTCTATGAGCAGTTCTTC.

The V and J genes are TRBV5-6 and TRBJ1-2; the match to TRBD1 covers 7 bases. V trimming: 6 bases; J trimming: 4 bases; junction bases outside the gene matches: 9. The CDR3 totals 14 residues. The V gene's germline CDR1 is SGHDT and CDR2 YYEEEE. CDR3 DNA sequence: TGTGCCAGCAACCGGGACAGAGAGTCCTATGGCTACACCTTC. Translating it yields CASNRDRESYGYTF.